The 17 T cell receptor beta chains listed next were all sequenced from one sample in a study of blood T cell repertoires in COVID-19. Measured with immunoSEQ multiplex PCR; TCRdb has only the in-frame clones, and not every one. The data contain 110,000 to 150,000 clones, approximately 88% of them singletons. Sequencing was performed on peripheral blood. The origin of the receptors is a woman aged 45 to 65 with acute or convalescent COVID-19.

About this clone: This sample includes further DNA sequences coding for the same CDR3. Here the CDR3 reads CASSPGTGGEAFF. The CDR3, as DNA: TGTGCCAGCAGCCCTGGGACAGGGGGCGAAGCTTTCTTT. The rearrangement uses TRBV7-3 and TRBJ1-1, with 12 bases identical to TRBD1. Germline values: CDR1 SGHTA, CDR2 FQGTGA. The J segment lost 8 bases and the V segment lost 5 bases, leaving 3 bases of the junction unmatched. This CDR3 contains 13 residues. Drawing the rest from reference TRBV7-3 and TRBJ1-1, the complete variable domain is GAGVSQTPSNKVTEKGKYVELRCDPISGHTALYWYRQSLGQGPEFLIYFQGTGAADDSGLPNDRFFAVRPEGSVSTLKIQRTERGDSAVYLCASSPGTGGEAFFGQGTRLTVV.

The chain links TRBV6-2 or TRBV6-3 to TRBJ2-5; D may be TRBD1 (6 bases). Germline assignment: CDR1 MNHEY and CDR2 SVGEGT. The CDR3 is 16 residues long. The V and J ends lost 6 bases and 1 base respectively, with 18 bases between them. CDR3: CASSSGPGHPQETQYF. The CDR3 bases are TGTGCCAGCAGCTCCGGACCGGGACATCCCCAAGAGACCCAGTACTTC.

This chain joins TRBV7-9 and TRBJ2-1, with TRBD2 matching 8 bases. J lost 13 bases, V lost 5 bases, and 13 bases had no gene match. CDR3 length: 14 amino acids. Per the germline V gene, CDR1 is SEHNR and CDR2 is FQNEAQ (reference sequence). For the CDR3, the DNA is TGTGCCAGCAGCGCCCAAACTAGCGGACCCCTTCAGTTCTTC. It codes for CASSAQTSGPLQFF.

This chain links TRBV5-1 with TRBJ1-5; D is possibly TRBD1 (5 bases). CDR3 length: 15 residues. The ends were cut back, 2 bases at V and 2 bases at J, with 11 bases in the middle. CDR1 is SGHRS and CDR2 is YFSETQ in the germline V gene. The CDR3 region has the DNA TGCGCCAGCAGCTTAGTTCCGGGGGGCAATCAGCCCCAGCATTTT. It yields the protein CASSLVPGGNQPQHF. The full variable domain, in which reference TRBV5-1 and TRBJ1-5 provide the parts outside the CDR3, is KAGVTQTPRYLIKTRGQQVTLSCSPISGHRSVSWYQQTPGQGLQFLFEYFSETQRNKGNFPGRFSGRQFSNSRSEMNVSTLELGDSALYLCASSLVPGGNQPQHFGDGTRLSIL.

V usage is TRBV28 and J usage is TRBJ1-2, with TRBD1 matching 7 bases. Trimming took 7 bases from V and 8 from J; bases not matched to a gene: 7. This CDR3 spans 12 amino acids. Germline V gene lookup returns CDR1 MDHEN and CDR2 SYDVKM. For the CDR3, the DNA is TGTGCCAGCACCACACAGGGGTACGGCTACACCTTC. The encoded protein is CASTTQGYGYTF.

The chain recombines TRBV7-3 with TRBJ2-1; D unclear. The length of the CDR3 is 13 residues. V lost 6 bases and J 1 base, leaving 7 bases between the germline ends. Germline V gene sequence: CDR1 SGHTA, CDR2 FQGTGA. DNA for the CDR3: TGTGCCAGCAGGGAGTCTTCCTACAATGAGCAGTTCTTC. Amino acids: CASRESSYNEQFF. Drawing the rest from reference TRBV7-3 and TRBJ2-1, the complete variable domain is GAGVSQTPSNKVTEKGKYVELRCDPISGHTALYWYRQSLGQGPEFLIYFQGTGAADDSGLPNDRFFAVRPEGSVSTLKIQRTERGDSAVYLCASRESSYNEQFFGPGTRLTVL.

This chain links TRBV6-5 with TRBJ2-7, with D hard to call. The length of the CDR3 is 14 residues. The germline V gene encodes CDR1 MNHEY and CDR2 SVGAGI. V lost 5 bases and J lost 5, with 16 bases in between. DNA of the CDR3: TGTGCCAGCAGTACTACCTTCCTAAGAAACGAGCAGTACTTC. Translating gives CASSTTFLRNEQYF.

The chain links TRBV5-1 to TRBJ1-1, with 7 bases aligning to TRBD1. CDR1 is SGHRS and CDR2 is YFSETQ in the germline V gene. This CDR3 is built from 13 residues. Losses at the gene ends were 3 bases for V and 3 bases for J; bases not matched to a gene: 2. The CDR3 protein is CASSSDRDTEAFF. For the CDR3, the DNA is TGCGCCAGCAGCTCAGACAGGGACACTGAAGCTTTCTTT.

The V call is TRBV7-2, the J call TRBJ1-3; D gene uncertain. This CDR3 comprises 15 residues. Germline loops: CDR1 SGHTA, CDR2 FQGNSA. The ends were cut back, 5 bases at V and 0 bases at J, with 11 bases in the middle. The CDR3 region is CASSGGWVSGNTIYF. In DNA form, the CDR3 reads TGTGCCAGCAGCGGAGGTTGGGTCTCTGGAAACACCATATATTTT. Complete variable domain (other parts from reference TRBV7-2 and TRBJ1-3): GAGVSQSPSNKVTEKGKDVELRCDPISGHTALYWYRQSLGQGLEFLIYFQGNSAPDKSGLPSDRFSAERTGGSVSTLTIQRTQQEDSAVYLCASSGGWVSGNTIYFGEGSWLTVV.

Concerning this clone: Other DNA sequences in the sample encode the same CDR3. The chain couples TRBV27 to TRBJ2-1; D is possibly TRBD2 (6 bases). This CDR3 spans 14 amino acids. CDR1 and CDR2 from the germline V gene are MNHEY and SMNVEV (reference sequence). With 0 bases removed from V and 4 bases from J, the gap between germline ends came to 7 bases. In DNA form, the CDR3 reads TGTGCCAGCAGTTTATCTGGAGGGTACAATGAGCAGTTCTTC. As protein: CASSLSGGYNEQFF.

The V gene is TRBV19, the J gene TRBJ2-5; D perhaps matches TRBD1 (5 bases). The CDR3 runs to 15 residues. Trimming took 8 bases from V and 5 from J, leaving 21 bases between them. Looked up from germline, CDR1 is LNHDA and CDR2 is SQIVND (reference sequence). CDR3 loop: CASGSSIGDYETQYF. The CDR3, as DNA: TGTGCCAGTGGATCTAGTATAGGGGATTACGAGACCCAGTACTTC.

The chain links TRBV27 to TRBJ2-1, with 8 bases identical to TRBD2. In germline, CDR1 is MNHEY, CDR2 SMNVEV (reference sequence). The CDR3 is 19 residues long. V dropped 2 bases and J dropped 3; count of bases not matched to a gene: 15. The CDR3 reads CASSLRPLGAGGNYNEQFF. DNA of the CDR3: TGTGCCAGCAGTTTAAGACCCTTGGGGGCGGGGGGAAACTACAATGAGCAGTTCTTC.

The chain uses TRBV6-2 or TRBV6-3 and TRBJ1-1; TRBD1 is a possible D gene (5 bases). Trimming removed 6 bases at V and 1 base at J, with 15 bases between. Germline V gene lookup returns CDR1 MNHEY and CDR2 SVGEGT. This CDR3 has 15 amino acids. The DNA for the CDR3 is TGTGCCAGCAGCAAGACAGCCGCGTGGAACACTGAAGCTTTCTTT. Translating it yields CASSKTAAWNTEAFF.

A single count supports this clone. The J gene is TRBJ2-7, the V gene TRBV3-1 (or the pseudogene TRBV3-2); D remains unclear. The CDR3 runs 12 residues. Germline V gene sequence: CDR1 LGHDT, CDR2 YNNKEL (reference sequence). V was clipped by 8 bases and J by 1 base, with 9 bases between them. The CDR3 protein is CASARVSYEQYF. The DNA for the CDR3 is TGTGCCAGCGCCCGGGTGTCCTACGAGCAGTACTTC.

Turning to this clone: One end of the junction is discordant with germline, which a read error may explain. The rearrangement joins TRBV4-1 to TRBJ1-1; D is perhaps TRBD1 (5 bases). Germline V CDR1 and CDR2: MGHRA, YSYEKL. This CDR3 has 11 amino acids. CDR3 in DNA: TGCGCCAGCAGCCCAGGGTACAATGCGATCTTT. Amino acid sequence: CASSPGYNAIF.

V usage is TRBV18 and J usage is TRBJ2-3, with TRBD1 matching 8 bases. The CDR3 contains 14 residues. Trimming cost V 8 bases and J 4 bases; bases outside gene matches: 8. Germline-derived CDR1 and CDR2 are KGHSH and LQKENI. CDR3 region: CASPKTGAADTQYF. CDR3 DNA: TGTGCCAGCCCTAAGACAGGGGCGGCAGATACGCAGTATTTT.

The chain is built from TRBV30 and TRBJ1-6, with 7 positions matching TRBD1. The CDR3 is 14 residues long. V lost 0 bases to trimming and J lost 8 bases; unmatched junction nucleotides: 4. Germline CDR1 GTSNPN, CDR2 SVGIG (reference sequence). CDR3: CAWSVLTGDSPLHF. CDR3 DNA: TGTGCCTGGAGTGTACTTACAGGGGATTCACCCCTCCACTTT.